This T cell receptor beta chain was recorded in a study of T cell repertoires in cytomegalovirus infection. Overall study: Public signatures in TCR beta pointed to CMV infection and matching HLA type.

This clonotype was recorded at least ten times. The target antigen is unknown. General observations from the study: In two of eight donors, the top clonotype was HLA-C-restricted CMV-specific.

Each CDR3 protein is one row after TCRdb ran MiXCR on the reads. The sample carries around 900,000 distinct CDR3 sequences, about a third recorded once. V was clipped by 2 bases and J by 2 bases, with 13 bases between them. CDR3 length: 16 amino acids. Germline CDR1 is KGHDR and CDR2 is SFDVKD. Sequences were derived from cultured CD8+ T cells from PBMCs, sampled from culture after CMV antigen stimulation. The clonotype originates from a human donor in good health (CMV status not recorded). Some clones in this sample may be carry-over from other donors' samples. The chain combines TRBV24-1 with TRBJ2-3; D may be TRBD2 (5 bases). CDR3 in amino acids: CATSDSPSRSTDTQYF. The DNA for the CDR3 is TGTGCCACCAGTGATTCCCCTAGCCGCTCCACAGATACGCAGTATTTT.